Following are 30 T cell receptor beta chains from one sample sequenced in a study of blood T cells in healthy people across ages. With a J-beta primer mix and a sample-barcoded 5' primer, a second PCR ran 7 to 11 cycles. TCRdb fed the 5' RACE reads into MiXCR, producing one record per CDR3 protein. The table has around 780,000 distinct CDR3 sequences, 45% to 70% seen once; the top ten hold 20% to 30%. Sequences were obtained from blood. The receptors derive from a man aged 35 to 55 in good health.

The chain links TRBV7-2 to TRBJ2-6, with no clear D. Per the germline V gene, CDR1 is SGHTA and CDR2 is FQGNSA. The CDR3 has 15 amino acids. V gave up 5 bases and J gave up 0 bases, with 8 bases separating them. CDR3 region: CASSREASGANVLTF. The CDR3 coding sequence is TGTGCCAGCAGCCGAGAGGCCTCTGGGGCCAACGTCCTGACTTTC.

The rearrangement links TRBV5-1 to TRBJ2-1; possible D gene TRBD2, 5 bases. CDR3 length: 17 amino acids. Per germline, CDR1 SGHRS and CDR2 YFSETQ. V was shortened by 3 bases and J by 5 bases, with 21 bases between the two germline ends. The DNA of the CDR3 is TGCGCCAGCAGCTCCCTACCTCGGGGTATCAGTGACAATGAGCAGTTCTTC. Its translation: CASSSLPRGISDNEQFF.

The chain recombines TRBV6-5 with TRBJ2-6; 8 nucleotides match TRBD1. This CDR3 is 16 amino acids long. V shed 6 bases and J 2 bases; nucleotides not matched to a gene: 6. Germline CDR1 is MNHEY and CDR2 is SVGAGI. The CDR3 is CASSPDRVAGANVLTF. DNA for the CDR3: TGTGCCAGCAGCCCGGACAGGGTCGCTGGGGCCAACGTCCTGACTTTC.

Comment on this clonotype: One end of the junction varies from germline; a read error may be responsible. This chain uses TRBV6-1 with TRBJ2-6, with unresolved D. This CDR3 comprises 16 residues. Germline V gives CDR1 MNHNS, CDR2 SASEGT. The CDR3 here is CTSSEATGSGANVLTF. The DNA for the CDR3 is TGTACCAGCAGTGAAGCTACGGGCTCTGGGGCCAACGTCCTGACTTTC.

This clonotype showed up just a few times. V and J are TRBV20-1 and TRBJ2-4; 8 nucleotides align to TRBD1. V shed 6 bases, J shed 5 bases, and the junction held 6 bases outside the gene matches. This CDR3 region has 13 residues. CDR1 and CDR2 from the germline V gene are DFQATT and SNEGSKA (reference sequence). The CDR3 here is CSALEQGENIQYF. As DNA, the CDR3 is TGCAGTGCGTTAGAACAGGGGGAAAACATTCAGTACTTC.

This clonotype showed up just a few times. The chain couples TRBV20-1 to TRBJ2-4, with D tentatively TRBD2 (5 bases). V dropped 3 bases and J dropped 5 bases, with 17 bases sitting between them. CDR1 and CDR2 (germline): DFQATT, SNEGSKA (reference sequence). This CDR3 comprises 15 residues. CDR3 protein: CSARFGEARENIQYF. The CDR3 DNA is TGCAGTGCTAGGTTCGGGGAAGCCCGAGAAAACATTCAGTACTTC.

The rearrangement joins TRBV7-9 to TRBJ2-3; D tentatively reads TRBD1 or TRBD2 (6 bases each). The CDR3 loop spans 16 amino acids. CDR1 and CDR2 (germline): SEHNR, FQNEAQ (reference sequence). Trimming removed 1 base at V and 4 bases at J, with 15 bases between. The CDR3 nucleotides are TGTGCCAGCAGCTTAGACTCTAGGGGGGCGGCAGATACGCAGTATTTT. It translates to CASSLDSRGAADTQYF.

The genes are TRBV5-4 and TRBJ2-5; 10 nucleotides match TRBD1. With 0 bases clipped from V and 4 bases from J, the junction kept 9 bases outside the gene matches. The CDR3 extends over 17 amino acids. Germline values: CDR1 SGHNT, CDR2 YYREEE (reference sequence). The CDR3 loop is CASSLGQGAVYGETQYF. Written as DNA, the CDR3 is TGTGCCAGCAGCTTGGGACAGGGGGCGGTGTATGGAGAGACCCAGTACTTC.

V gene TRBV15 combines with J gene TRBJ1-4; TRBD1 matches 7 bases. Germline trimming cut 5 bases from V and 8 bases from J; bases unmatched to any gene: 8. The CDR3 has 14 amino acids. CDR1 is LNHNV, CDR2 YYDKDF, per germline (reference sequence). In DNA form, the CDR3 reads TGTGCCACCAGCCACGACAGGGTTGCGGAAAAACTGTTTTTT. Encoded protein: CATSHDRVAEKLFF.

V gene TRBV7-2 combines with J gene TRBJ2-7, with 12 nucleotides matching TRBD2. V was clipped by 5 bases and J by 5 bases; unmatched bases: 7. Germline-derived CDR1 and CDR2 are SGHTA and FQGNSA. This CDR3 comprises 15 residues. The CDR3, as DNA: TGTGCCAGCAGCATAACTAGCGGGAGGCGGAACGAGCAGTACTTC. It translates to CASSITSGRRNEQYF. Looking up the rest from reference TRBV7-2 and TRBJ2-7 gives the full variable domain: GAGVSQSPSNKVTEKGKDVELRCDPISGHTALYWYRQSLGQGLEFLIYFQGNSAPDKSGLPSDRFSAERTGGSVSTLTIQRTQQEDSAVYLCASSITSGRRNEQYFGPGTRLTVT.

The chain has TRBV27 and TRBJ2-1; the match to TRBD2 covers 9 bases. V shed 2 bases, J shed 7 bases, and the junction held 15 bases outside the gene matches. The CDR3 runs to 18 residues. Per germline, CDR1 MNHEY and CDR2 SMNVEV (reference sequence). The DNA for the CDR3 is TGTGCCAGCAGTTTACGCGATGGATTTAGCGGGAGATGGAATGAGCAGTTCTTC. Protein sequence: CASSLRDGFSGRWNEQFF.

The chain uses TRBV3-1 and TRBJ2-5; 8 bases are a match to TRBD2. V shed 3 bases, J shed 2 bases, and the junction held 11 bases outside the gene matches. The CDR3 is made up of 17 amino acids. Germline V gene lookup returns CDR1 LGHDT and CDR2 YNNKEL (reference sequence). The CDR3 is CASSQAYGGASQETQYF. The CDR3 nucleotides are TGTGCCAGCAGCCAGGCTTACGGGGGGGCCTCGCAAGAGACCCAGTACTTC.

V usage is TRBV7-9 and J usage is TRBJ1-2; D is unresolved. The CDR3 is 15 amino acids. V was clipped by 3 bases and J by 1 base, with 12 bases between them. Germline CDR1 and CDR2: SEHNR and FQNEAQ (reference sequence). The CDR3 DNA reads as TGTGCCAGCAGCTTTGGACGGGCGCTTAACTATGGCTACACCTTC. Translation gives CASSFGRALNYGYTF.

V is TRBV15 and J is TRBJ1-2; 9 bases are shared with TRBD1. V gave up 0 bases and J gave up 3 bases; unmatched junction bases: 2. From germline, CDR1 is LNHNV and CDR2 YYDKDF (reference sequence). The CDR3 runs 15 residues. CDR3 nucleotides: TGTGCCACCAGCAGAGATTGGACAGGGGACTATGGCTACACCTTC. Its translation: CATSRDWTGDYGYTF. Based on the CDR3 plus reference TRBV15 and TRBJ1-2, the full variable domain is DAMVIQNPRYQVTQFGKPVTLSCSQTLNHNVMYWYQQKSSQAPKLLFHYYDKDFNNEADTPDNFQSRRPNTSFCFLDIRSPGLGDTAMYLCATSRDWTGDYGYTFGSGTRLTVV.

The rearrangement uses TRBV13 and TRBJ2-3, with D maybe TRBD1 (7 bases). V shed 4 bases and J shed 4 bases, with 27 bases lying between them. This CDR3 has 19 residues. The germline V gene encodes CDR1 PRHDT and CDR2 FYEKMQ (reference sequence). The CDR3, as DNA: TGTGCCAGCAGCTGGAGGGCAGGGGGAGGAGGTGGGATCTCAGATACGCAGTATTTT. It translates to CASSWRAGGGGGISDTQYF.

This chain links TRBV29-1 with TRBJ2-5, with 7 bases that match TRBD2. From germline, CDR1 is SQVTM and CDR2 ANQGSEA. Unmatched junction bases numbered 15, after V lost 6 bases and J lost 11 bases. This CDR3 region has 13 residues. CDR3 bases: TGCAGCGTGCTCGTTTGGGTTGGGGGGGAGCAGTACTTC. Protein: CSVLVWVGGEQYF.

The rearrangement joins TRBV25-1 to TRBJ2-5; TRBD1 aligns across 10 bases. This CDR3 spans 15 amino acids. Germline V gives CDR1 MGHDK, CDR2 SYGVNS. Trimming took 6 bases from V and 1 from J; bases not matched to a gene: 5. CDR3 DNA sequence: TGTGCCAGCAGGGGGACAGGGGTATCCCAAGAGACCCAGTACTTC. This encodes CASRGTGVSQETQYF. The variable domain in full, completed from reference TRBV25-1 and TRBJ2-5, reads EADIYQTPRYLVIGTGKKITLECSQTMGHDKMYWYQQDPGMELHLIHYSYGVNSTEKGDLSSESTVSRIRTEHFPLTLESARPSHTSQYLCASRGTGVSQETQYFGPGTRLLVL.

J is TRBJ2-7 and V is TRBV28; no clear D. The V and J ends lost 7 bases and 4 bases respectively, with 8 bases between them. The CDR3 has 11 residues. The germline V gene encodes CDR1 MDHEN and CDR2 SYDVKM. The CDR3 bases are TGTGCCAGCACTTGGTCGTACGAGCAGTACTTC. It encodes CASTWSYEQYF.

The chain is built from TRBV7-9 and TRBJ2-2; D call uncertain. The germline CDR1 and CDR2 sequences are SEHNR and FQNEAQ (reference sequence). V lost 8 bases, J lost 5 bases, and 12 bases lay in between. The CDR3 is 13 amino acids. CDR3 region: CASPSPRTGELFF. CDR3 DNA sequence: TGTGCCAGCCCAAGCCCGAGGACCGGGGAGCTGTTTTTT.

The chain combines TRBV4-2 with TRBJ2-7; D possibly uses TRBD1 or TRBD2 (5 bases each). The CDR3 is made up of 16 amino acids. Germline CDR1 is LGHNA and CDR2 is YNFKEQ. Trimming took 0 bases from V and 2 from J, leaving 14 bases between them. The CDR3 DNA follows: TGTGCCAGCAGCCAAGATTCAGGGCTAGCCCCCTACGAGCAGTACTTC. Translation gives CASSQDSGLAPYEQYF.

The chain combines TRBV18 with TRBJ2-4, with TRBD1 matching 7 bases. Near its end, the DNA agrees better with TRBJ2-7, so the J call may be wrong. The CDR3 loop spans 22 amino acids. The germline CDR1 and CDR2 sequences are KGHSH and LQKENI. The CDR3 sequence: CASSPSLSVLLEPGQTFYEQYF. The CDR3 DNA follows: TGTGCCAGCTCACCAAGTCTATCCGTCCTCCTCGAACCGGGACAGACGTTCTACGAGCAGTACTTC.

This clonotype was observed a handful of times. The rearrangement joins TRBV4-3 to TRBJ2-7; TRBD2 matches at 10 bases. The CDR3 is 16 residues long. Germline V gene data show CDR1 as LGHNA and CDR2 as YSLEER. With V trimmed by 3 bases and J by 3 bases, 8 bases remained unmatched. The chain's CDR3 is CASSQDLAGAFYEQYF. In nucleotides, the CDR3 is TGCGCCAGCAGCCAGGATCTAGCGGGAGCGTTCTACGAGCAGTACTTC.

The rearrangement uses TRBV13 and TRBJ2-2; 13 nucleotides match TRBD2. V was pared by 4 bases and J by 8 bases, with 19 bases of the junction left unmatched. CDR1 and CDR2 from the germline V gene are PRHDT and FYEKMQ (reference sequence). This CDR3 is built from 20 residues. In DNA, the CDR3 is TGTGCCAGCAGCTCACTCGGACTAGCGGGAGATCGGTATCCGGTGGGGGAGCTGTTTTTT. Amino acids: CASSSLGLAGDRYPVGELFF.

The rearrangement joins TRBV28 to TRBJ1-5, with TRBD1 identical over 11 bases. V lost 1 base and J lost 6; bases outside the gene matches: 5. Germline V CDR1 and CDR2: MDHEN, SYDVKM. The CDR3 loop spans 16 amino acids. DNA of the CDR3: TGTGCCAGCAGTTTATACGGGACAGGGGGTAGTCAGCCCCAGCATTTT. This gives the protein CASSLYGTGGSQPQHF. The full variable domain, in which reference TRBV28 and TRBJ1-5 provide the parts outside the CDR3, is DVKVTQSSRYLVKRTGEKVFLECVQDMDHENMFWYRQDPGLGLRLIYFSYDVKMKEKGDIPEGYSVSREKKERFSLILESASTNQTSMYLCASSLYGTGGSQPQHFGDGTRLSIL.

The chain uses TRBV21-1 and TRBJ2-1; TRBD2 is taken as the D call from the table, unchecked against the DNA. TRBV21-1 is recorded as a pseudogene. This CDR3 has 11 residues. In DNA, the CDR3 is TGTGCCAGCAGCGCAGGGACTAAACAGTTCTTC. Protein sequence: CASSAGTKQFF.

CDR3 sequence reads: CSASVSGYTDTQYF. CDR3 coding DNA: TGCAGTGCTAGTGTCTCGGGTTATACAGATACGCAGTATTTT. The chain links TRBV20-1 to TRBJ2-3; D is undetermined. Germline V gene sequence: CDR1 DFQATT, CDR2 SNEGSKA (reference sequence). The CDR3 length is 14 residues. V lost 3 bases and J 3 bases, leaving 13 bases between the germline ends.

The chain carries TRBV19 and TRBJ1-2; D gene unclear. The V gene lost 4 bases and the J gene lost 5 bases, with 11 bases spanning the gap. Germline CDR1 reads LNHDA; CDR2 reads SQIVND (reference sequence). There are 13 residues in the CDR3. CDR3 loop: CASSTVPGYGYTF. DNA of the CDR3: TGTGCCAGTAGTACGGTACCGGGATATGGCTACACCTTC. Together with reference TRBV19 and TRBJ1-2, the CDR3 gives the full variable domain: DGGITQSPKYLFRKEGQNVTLSCEQNLNHDAMYWYRQDPGQGLRLIYYSQIVNDFQKGDIAEGYSVSREKKESFPLTVTSAQKNPTAFYLCASSTVPGYGYTFGSGTRLTVV.

This clonotype was observed a handful of times. The rearrangement joins TRBV9 to TRBJ2-7, with 9 bases lining up with TRBD2. The trim removed 3 bases at V and 3 bases at J, leaving 4 bases unmatched. This CDR3 is 14 amino acids long. The germline V gene encodes CDR1 SGDLS and CDR2 YYNGEE. The CDR3 DNA sequence: TGTGCCAGCAGCGAGGGTAGCGGGAGCTACGAGCAGTACTTC. It yields the protein CASSEGSGSYEQYF.

This rearrangement joins TRBV10-3 to TRBJ2-5, with 8 bases matching TRBD1. V was clipped by 3 bases and J by 5 bases; unmatched bases: 14. The germline V gene has CDR1 ENHRY and CDR2 SYGVKD. The length of the CDR3 is 17 residues. This CDR3 is CAISEEGQGGRFETQYF. As DNA, the CDR3 is TGTGCCATCAGTGAAGAAGGACAGGGTGGAAGGTTCGAGACCCAGTACTTC.

The chain uses TRBV11-3 and TRBJ2-1; D remains ambiguous. The V and J ends lost 4 bases and 4 bases respectively, with 14 bases between them. The germline V gene encodes CDR1 SGHNT and CDR2 YENEEA. The CDR3 consists of 15 residues. The CDR3 region has the DNA TGTGCCAGCAGCTCACGGTCGGGCAGATACAATGAGCAGTTCTTC. Protein product: CASSSRSGRYNEQFF. The complete variable domain, with remaining parts taken from reference TRBV11-3 and TRBJ2-1, reads EAGVVQSPRYKIIEKKQPVAFWCNPISGHNTLYWYLQNLGQGPELLIRYENEEAVDDSQLPKDRFSAERLKGVDSTLKIQPAELGDSAVYLCASSSRSGRYNEQFFGPGTRLTVL.